Listed below are T cell receptor beta chains from one sample, sequenced in a study of OX40 agonist ivuxolimab in advanced cancers. Libraries were prepared by immunoSEQ multiplex PCR; TCRdb keeps only in-frame clonotypes and omits some of them. Of around 40,000 clones in the sample, approximately 80% were seen once. Specimen: CD4+ or CD8+ T cells sorted from blood, collected in a trial of the OX40 agonist ivuxolimab. Source of these receptors: an adult with an advanced solid tumor such as melanoma, head and neck, liver or kidney cancer. CDR3s include the opening cysteine and the closing phenylalanine or tryptophan. Fields, in order: clone size, J gene, V gene, D gene, CDR3 protein, CDR3 DNA. D genes are given only for firm matches. Clone size, where shown, is once, few, many, or a class for clones that have expanded.

-,TRBJ1-1,TRBV7-9,TRBD1,CASSLGQGAQTEAFF,TGTGCCAGCAGCTTAGGACAGGGGGCGCAGACTGAAGCTTTCTTT
-,TRBJ2-5,TRBV5-6,TRBD1,CASSYGTVWGTQYF,TGTGCCAGCAGCTACGGGACAGTCTGGGGGACCCAGTACTTC
-,TRBJ1-4,TRBV7-3,-,CASSPLGPTTNEKLFF,TGTGCCAGCAGCCCTTTGGGACCGACAACTAATGAAAAACTGTTTTTT
-,TRBJ1-1,TRBV6-5,-,CASSPWGGGMVEAFF,TGTGCCAGCAGTCCCTGGGGGGGTGGAATGGTCGAAGCTTTCTTT
few,TRBJ1-6,TRBV6-1,-,CASSSSEGYSPLHF,TGTGCCAGCAGTTCCTCTGAGGGGTATTCACCCCTCCACTTT
-,TRBJ1-5,TRBV18,-,CASSPWPDDSNQPQHF,TGTGCCAGCTCACCCTGGCCGGACGATAGCAATCAGCCCCAGCATTTT
-,TRBJ2-7,TRBV7-9,-,CASSRDPHEQYF,TGTGCCAGCAGCCGAGACCCACACGAGCAGTACTTC
-,TRBJ1-1,TRBV6-6,-,CASSPLDLNTEAFF,TGTGCCAGCAGCCCATTGGACCTCAACACTGAAGCTTTCTTT
-,TRBJ1-6,TRBV14,-,CASSLSGVNSPLHF,TGTGCCAGCAGCCTTTCGGGGGTGAATTCACCCCTCCACTTT
-,TRBJ2-7,TRBV5-6,-,CASSLGTVSEQYF,TGTGCCAGCAGCTTGGGGACCGTCTCCGAGCAGTACTTC
-,TRBJ1-1,TRBV27,-,CASSPIGGGHEAFF,TGTGCCAGCAGTCCAATCGGCGGGGGCCATGAAGCTTTCTTT
-,TRBJ1-5,TRBV19,-,CASSIDRDSNQPQHF,TGTGCCAGTAGTATTGATAGAGATAGCAATCAGCCCCAGCATTTT
-,TRBJ1-2,TRBV7-8,-,CASSLDLGAGYTF,TGTGCCAGCAGCTTAGATCTGGGAGCCGGCTACACCTTC
-,TRBJ2-3,TRBV19,-,CASSWGRTDTQYF,TGTGCCAGTAGTTGGGGGCGCACAGATACGCAGTATTTT
-,TRBJ1-2,TRBV19,TRBD1,CASSLGTGGFGYTF,TGTGCCAGTAGTCTCGGCACAGGGGGCTTTGGCTACACCTTC
once,TRBJ1-2,TRBV6-5,-,CASPPGGHLGYTF,TGTGCCAGCCCTCCGGGGGGGCACCTTGGCTACACCTTC
-,TRBJ2-6,TRBV27,-,CASSLQGHGANVLTF,TGTGCCAGCAGTTTACAGGGGCACGGGGCCAACGTCCTGACTTTC
-,TRBJ1-1,TRBV5-1,-,CASSRSGTSMNTEAFF,TGCGCCAGCAGCCGTTCCGGGACTTCTATGAACACTGAAGCTTTCTTT
once,TRBJ1-2,TRBV27,-,CASSLRGNYGYTF,TGTGCCAGCAGTTTAAGGGGAAACTATGGCTACACCTTC
-,TRBJ1-1,TRBV30,-,CAWSQGFMNTEAFF,TGTGCCTGGAGTCAAGGGTTCATGAACACTGAAGCTTTCTTT
-,TRBJ1-3,TRBV4-2,-,CASSQDDDQFTTGNTIYF,TGTGCCAGCAGCCAAGATGATGACCAGTTTACAACTGGAAACACCATATATTTT
-,TRBJ2-5,TRBV27,-,CASSIGIGETQYF,TGTGCCAGCAGTATAGGGATCGGGGAGACCCAGTACTTC
once,TRBJ1-2,TRBV27,-,CASSLTVNYGYTF,TGTGCCAGCAGTTTAACTGTCAACTATGGCTACACCTTC
once,TRBJ1-5,TRBV7-6,-,CASSLRGDQPQHF,TGTGCCAGCAGCTTAAGGGGGGATCAGCCCCAGCATTTT
-,TRBJ2-5,TRBV13,TRBD2,CASSLGVGGAQYF,TGTGCCAGCAGCTTAGGGGTTGGGGGGGCCCAGTACTTC
-,TRBJ2-3,TRBV4-3,-,CASSETRGGLTDTQYF,TGCGCCAGCAGCGAGACCAGGGGGGGGCTCACAGATACGCAGTATTTT
-,TRBJ1-2,TRBV4-1,-,CASSQDLGRVDGYTF,TGCGCCAGCAGCCAAGATCTCGGAAGGGTGGATGGCTACACCTTC
-,TRBJ2-1,TRBV25-1,-,CASSVDFSNEQFF,TGTGCCAGCAGTGTCGACTTTTCAAATGAGCAGTTCTTC
-,TRBJ1-2,TRBV6-6,-,CASSYGANGGYTF,TGTGCCAGCAGTTACGGGGCTAACGGGGGCTACACCTTC
-,TRBJ2-5,TRBV7-3,-,CASSLTSLETQYF,TGTGCCAGCAGCTTAACGTCACTGGAGACCCAGTACTTC
-,TRBJ2-4,TRBV4-1,TRBD2,CASSHGGGSGDKNIQYF,TGCGCCAGCAGCCACGGCGGGGGATCAGGAGACAAAAACATTCAGTACTTC
-,TRBJ2-1,TRBV9,TRBD2,CASSASGGSYNEQFF,TGTGCCAGCAGCGCTAGCGGGGGGAGTTACAATGAGCAGTTCTTC
-,TRBJ1-4,TRBV27,-,CASSPLNREELFF,TGTGCCAGCAGCCCTTTGAACAGGGAGGAACTGTTTTTT
-,TRBJ2-1,TRBV19,-,CASSWGILGGPYNEQFF,TGTGCCAGTAGTTGGGGAATTCTGGGGGGGCCATACAATGAGCAGTTCTTC
once,TRBJ2-7,TRBV30,-,CASATTKPYEQYF,TGTGCCTCGGCGACAACGAAGCCCTACGAGCAGTACTTC
few,TRBJ1-1,TRBV7-9,-,CASRTSNTEAFF,TGTGCCAGCAGAACTTCGAACACTGAAGCTTTCTTT